This is a list of T cell receptor beta chains from one sample in a study of shared clonotypes between healthy human individuals. Clones were sequenced by immunoSEQ multiplex PCR, and TCRdb holds only the in-frame ones, with some missing. This table holds hundreds of thousands of clones, around 73% found once. The sequencing sample was made of memory CD4+ T cells sorted from blood. These receptors were collected from a woman aged 30 to 39 in good health. Both conserved end residues are part of each CDR3. A D gene is named only where the DNA matches it firmly. The size entry is marked missing in some rows and otherwise reads once, few, many or a size class.

D | J | V | size | CDR3 | DNA
TRBD1 | TRBJ2-3 | TRBV5-1 | once | CASSSPARGLSTDTQYF | TGCGCCAGCAGCTCACCCGCAAGGGGGCTATCAACAGATACGCAGTATTTT
TRBD2 | TRBJ2-2 | TRBV27 | NA | CASSFGRRGFTGELFF | TGTGCCAGCAGTTTCGGGCGGCGGGGGTTCACCGGGGAGCTGTTTTTT
NA | TRBJ1-1 | TRBV2 | few | CASALGVYMNTEAFF | TGTGCCAGCGCCCTTGGGGTATATATGAACACTGAAGCTTTCTTT
TRBD1 | TRBJ1-2 | TRBV27 | NA | CASSGTRDRAGYGYTF | TGTGCCAGCAGTGGGACCCGGGACAGGGCAGGGTATGGCTACACCTTC
NA | TRBJ1-2 | TRBV5-1 | NA | CASSTDGGGYGYTF | TGCGCCAGCAGCACCGACGGGGGTGGCTATGGCTACACCTTC
TRBD1 | TRBJ2-7 | TRBV5-1 | NA | CASSLDPVGQGSYEQYF | TGCGCCAGCAGCTTGGACCCGGTGGGACAGGGATCCTACGAGCAGTACTTC
TRBD1 | TRBJ2-5 | TRBV5-1 | NA | CASSWGTGEGETQYF | TGCGCCAGCAGCTGGGGGACAGGGGAGGGAGAGACCCAGTACTTC
NA | TRBJ2-1 | TRBV7-2 | NA | CASSPIHAGGRNEQFF | TGTGCCAGCAGCCCCATCCATGCCGGGGGGCGCAATGAGCAGTTCTTC
NA | TRBJ2-3 | TRBV29-1 | NA | CSVEGGADTQYF | TGCAGCGTTGAAGGGGGTGCAGATACGCAGTATTTT
TRBD2 | TRBJ2-1 | TRBV11-2 | NA | CASSSSWAGGNEQFF | TGTGCCAGCAGCTCATCCTGGGCGGGAGGGAATGAGCAGTTCTTC
NA | TRBJ2-3 | TRBV29-1 | NA | CSVVRAGRSTDTQYF | TGCAGCGTTGTTCGGGCAGGGCGAAGCACAGATACGCAGTATTTT
NA | TRBJ2-1 | TRBV7-6 | NA | CASSQSGLHNEQFF | TGTGCCAGCAGCCAATCAGGACTCCACAATGAGCAGTTCTTC
NA | TRBJ2-7 | TRBV27 | few | CASSSPPASYEQYF | TGTGCCAGCAGTTCCCCACCGGCCTCCTACGAGCAGTACTTC
NA | TRBJ2-7 | TRBV4-1 | NA | CASSEASYPYEQYF | TGCGCCAGCAGCGAGGCCTCTTACCCCTACGAGCAGTACTTC
NA | TRBJ2-3 | TRBV5-1 | NA | CASSLEGVRLTDTQYF | TGCGCCAGCAGCTTGGAGGGGGTTCGACTGACAGATACGCAGTATTTT
NA | TRBJ2-1 | TRBV7-9 | NA | CASSLIDWIGDNEQFF | TGTGCCAGCAGCTTAATTGACTGGATCGGGGACAATGAGCAGTTCTTC
NA | TRBJ2-1 | TRBV11-2 | NA | CASSSPGRAKSDEQFF | TGTGCCAGCAGCTCACCGGGCCGTGCTAAGAGCGATGAGCAGTTCTTC